This TCR beta chain was captured in a study of somatic mutations in cytotoxic T cells in rheumatoid arthritis. Germline loops: CDR1 LNHDA, CDR2 SQIVND (reference sequence). V dropped 3 bases and J dropped 7 bases, with 6 bases sitting between them. This CDR3 has 12 amino acids. This clone appeared a few times. Clones were read by immunoSEQ multiplex PCR, and TCRdb kept only the in-frame ones, dropping some. The sample carries about 6,700 clones, around 80% recorded once. The sequence came from a woman in her sixties in good health. This chain connects TRBV19 to TRBJ2-2; D ambiguous. The sequenced sample was CD8+ T cells sorted from blood. CDR3 bases: TGTGCCAGTAGTATTTGGCTCGGGGAGCTGTTTTTT. It yields the protein CASSIWLGELFF.